The 30 T cell receptor beta chains reported below all come from one sample, sequenced in a study of cytomegalovirus exposure and HLA in healthy donors. This PCR relied on a set of 60 Vbeta primers and 13 Jbeta primers. Libraries were prepared by immunoSEQ multiplex PCR; TCRdb keeps only in-frame clonotypes and omits some of them. The sample includes 150,000 to 200,000 clones, 60% to 80% of them seen just once. Input material: PBMCs. These receptors were taken from a man between 45 and 60 years old in good health and CMV-seropositive.

This clone appeared a single time. This chain uses TRBV13 with TRBJ2-3, with 11 bases identical to TRBD2. Germline trimming cut 5 bases from V and 2 bases from J; bases unmatched to any gene: 9. The CDR3 totals 17 residues. Germline V gene sequence: CDR1 PRHDT, CDR2 FYEKMQ (reference sequence). The CDR3: CASSLPRLAGLTDTQYF. As DNA, the CDR3 is TGTGCCAGCAGCCTTCCCCGACTAGCGGGGCTCACAGATACGCAGTATTTT.

The V call is TRBV27, the J call TRBJ1-1; D is possibly TRBD1 (6 bases). The germline V gene encodes CDR1 MNHEY and CDR2 SMNVEV (reference sequence). V was shortened by 8 bases and J by 1 base, with 14 bases between the two germline ends. The CDR3 is 14 amino acids. The CDR3 here is CASAQGWGNTEAFF. For the CDR3, the DNA is TGTGCCAGCGCACAGGGATGGGGGAACACTGAAGCTTTCTTT.

V usage is TRBV6-6 and J usage is TRBJ2-7, with D possibly being TRBD1 (6 bases). Germline assignment: CDR1 MNHNY and CDR2 SVGAGI (reference sequence). The V gene lost 2 bases and the J gene lost 1 base, with 15 bases spanning the gap. The CDR3 extends over 16 amino acids. The CDR3 DNA reads TGTGCCAGCAGTTACGCCCGGGACAATCCATCCTACGAGCAGTACTTC. Its protein product is CASSYARDNPSYEQYF.

The chain joins TRBV19 to TRBJ1-2, with a weak D call TRBD1 (6 bases). This CDR3 region has 15 residues. Deletions cut 7 bases from V and 2 bases from J, with 17 bases between. The germline gives CDR1 LNHDA, CDR2 SQIVND (reference sequence). This chain's CDR3 is CASITGPSRNYGYTF. DNA of the CDR3: TGTGCCAGTATTACAGGGCCTTCCAGAAACTATGGCTACACCTTC.

About this clone: This specimen includes other DNA sequences encoding the same CDR3. The V and J genes are TRBV7-7 and TRBJ2-1, with 7 bases matching TRBD2. The CDR3 length is 13 residues. The V gene's germline CDR1 is SSHAT and CDR2 FNYEAQ (reference sequence). The trim removed 2 bases at V and 6 bases at J, leaving 1 base unmatched. The CDR3 reads CASSLTSVNEQFF. The CDR3 DNA is TGTGCCAGCAGCTTAACTAGCGTCAATGAGCAGTTCTTC.

This chain uses TRBV5-1 with TRBJ2-3; 11 nucleotides match TRBD1. The CDR3 has 17 residues. V was clipped by 0 bases and J by 5 bases; unmatched bases: 8. CDR1 and CDR2 (germline): SGHRS, YFSETQ. The CDR3 coding sequence is TGCGCCAGCAGCTTGGGTGTTAGTGGGACAGGGGGAGATACGCAGTATTTT. Translating gives CASSLGVSGTGGDTQYF.

To note about this clone: The sample carries other DNA sequences with the same CDR3. The gene calls are TRBV2 and TRBJ1-2; TRBD1 matches 10 bases. This CDR3 is built from 14 residues. Trimming took 6 bases from V and 2 from J; bases not matched to a gene: 3. Germline CDR1 and CDR2: SNHLY and FYNNEI. CDR3 in amino acids: CASRPGQGNYGYTF. The CDR3 DNA is TGTGCCAGCAGACCGGGACAGGGGAACTATGGCTACACCTTC.

The chain links TRBV9 to TRBJ1-2, with D perhaps matching TRBD1 (5 bases). V was cut by 0 bases and J by 4 bases, with 16 bases left in between. Germline CDR1 reads SGDLS; CDR2 reads YYNGEE. The CDR3 is 16 amino acids. The CDR3 loop is CASSVGSGRGSYGYTF. CDR3 bases: TGTGCCAGCAGCGTAGGGAGTGGGAGGGGTAGCTATGGCTACACCTTC.

As for this clone: Since the CDR3 does not end with the conserved phenylalanine or tryptophan, this likely comes from a read error. The chain combines TRBV28 with TRBJ1-2; D is perhaps TRBD1 (5 bases). Germline-derived CDR1 and CDR2 are MDHEN and SYDVKM. This CDR3 region has 14 residues. CDR3 coding DNA: TGCGCCAGCAGTCCCATGGGGGAGGACTATGGCTACACCCTC. Amino acid sequence: CASSPMGEDYGYTL.

This clone came up a few times. This sequence joins TRBV28 and TRBJ1-5, with 8 positions matching TRBD1. This CDR3 has 14 residues. CDR1 and CDR2 from the germline V gene are MDHEN and SYDVKM. Unmatched junction bases numbered 7, after V lost 5 bases and J lost 7 bases. DNA for the CDR3: TGTGCCAGCAGTCCAGGGGGCGCGAGGCAGCCCCAGCATTTT. It is translated as CASSPGGARQPQHF.

This clone was seen only a few times. The chain carries TRBV28 and TRBJ2-3; 11 positions match TRBD1. V shed 5 bases, J shed 6 bases, and the junction held 7 bases outside the gene matches. In germline, CDR1 is MDHEN, CDR2 SYDVKM. The CDR3 extends over 15 amino acids. The DNA of the CDR3 is TGTGCCAGCAGTACCCCCGGGACAGGGGGGGATACGCAGTATTTT. Its protein product is CASSTPGTGGDTQYF.

The chain employs TRBV4-3 and TRBJ2-5, with 7 positions matching TRBD2. Germline loops: CDR1 LGHNA, CDR2 YSLEER. This CDR3 contains 14 residues. Losses at the gene ends were 9 bases for V and 2 bases for J; bases not matched to a gene: 9. The CDR3, as DNA: TGCGCCAGTGGTTCCGGGGGGATACAAGAGACCCAGTACTTC. Translated: CASGSGGIQETQYF.

The gene calls are TRBV11-2 and TRBJ2-3; D is unclear. V lost 4 bases, J lost 1 base, and 3 bases lay in between. CDR3 size: 12 residues. Germline CDR1 SGHAT, CDR2 FQNNGV. The CDR3 here is CASSSGTDTQYF. Written as DNA, the CDR3 is TGTGCCAGCAGCTCTGGCACAGATACGCAGTATTTT.

V usage is TRBV7-6 and J usage is TRBJ2-1, with 9 bases matching TRBD2. The V gene's germline CDR1 is SGHVS and CDR2 FNYEAQ. There are 15 residues in the CDR3. Trimming at V came to 3 bases and at J to 9 bases, leaving 9 bases not matched to a gene. In DNA form, the CDR3 reads TGTGCCAGCAGCTTGGGCGGGGGGGGTGTTAGTGAGCAGTTCTTC. Its translation is CASSLGGGGVSEQFF. The full variable domain, in which reference TRBV7-6 and TRBJ2-1 provide the parts outside the CDR3, is GAGVSQSPRYKVTKRGQDVALRCDPISGHVSLYWYRQALGQGPEFLTYFNYEAQQDKSGLPNDRFSAERPEGSISTLTIQRTEQRDSAMYRCASSLGGGGVSEQFFGPGTRLTVL.

The chain links TRBV6-6 to TRBJ1-5; D may be TRBD1 (6 bases). The V gene's germline CDR1 is MNHNY and CDR2 SVGAGI (reference sequence). The CDR3 contains 15 residues. V dropped 6 bases and J dropped 7 bases, with 19 bases sitting between them. The CDR3 DNA follows: TGTGCCAGCAGCCCCGGGGGGGCCGGATACCAGCCCCAGCATTTT. Protein: CASSPGGAGYQPQHF.

CDR3 in DNA: TGCGCCAGCAGCGGGGGACAGAACAATGAGCAGTTCTTC. It specifies CASSGGQNNEQFF. This sequence joins TRBV5-1 and TRBJ2-1; 7 nucleotides match TRBD1. CDR1 and CDR2 (germline): SGHRS, YFSETQ. The J segment lost 5 bases and the V segment lost 4 bases, leaving 3 bases of the junction unmatched. The CDR3 runs to 13 residues.

The chain uses TRBV7-6 and TRBJ2-7; 10 bases match TRBD1. V trimming: 2 bases; J trimming: 6 bases; junction bases outside the gene matches: 4. This CDR3 contains 14 residues. Germline loops: CDR1 SGHVS, CDR2 FNYEAQ. CDR3 amino acids: CASSLRTGGGEQYV. As DNA, the CDR3 is TGTGCCAGCAGCTTAAGGACAGGGGGTGGCGAGCAGTACGTC.

The chain employs TRBV6-5 and TRBJ1-2, with D uncertain. CDR1 MNHEY and CDR2 SVGAGI come from the germline V gene. Trimming removed 5 bases from V and 4 bases from J, with 11 bases in between. This CDR3 is 13 amino acids long. The DNA of the CDR3 is TGTGCCAGCAGTGAAGTAGCCAGCTATGGCTACACCTTC. Its translation: CASSEVASYGYTF.

V is TRBV7-8 and J is TRBJ1-2, with D uncertain. V was pared by 1 base and J by 8 bases, with 14 bases between. Germline-derived CDR1 and CDR2 are SGHVS and FQNEAQ. This CDR3 is built from 14 residues. CDR3 sequence: CASSLESGSGGYTF. CDR3 bases: TGTGCCAGCAGCTTAGAGTCTGGGAGTGGCGGCTACACCTTC.

The J gene is TRBJ1-6, the V gene TRBV6-5; D is unresolved. V was clipped by 2 bases and J by 7 bases, with 6 bases between them. The germline gives CDR1 MNHEY, CDR2 SVGAGI. The CDR3 is made up of 13 amino acids. CDR3 region: CASSYSDNSPLHF. Here the CDR3 DNA reads TGTGCCAGCAGTTACAGCGACAATTCACCCCTCCACTTT.

The genes are TRBV28 and TRBJ2-5, with 10 bases identical to TRBD1. The V and J ends lost 10 bases and 1 base, in that order; junction bases with no gene match: 6. Germline lookup yields CDR1 MDHEN and CDR2 SYDVKM. The CDR3 totals 14 residues. The DNA of the CDR3 is TGTGCCACTACGGACAGGGGGAGCCAAGAGACCCAGTACTTC. This translates into CATTDRGSQETQYF. The full variable domain, completed using reference TRBV28 and TRBJ2-5, is DVKVTQSSRYLVKRTGEKVFLECVQDMDHENMFWYRQDPGLGLRLIYFSYDVKMKEKGDIPEGYSVSREKKERFSLILESASTNQTSMYLCATTDRGSQETQYFGPGTRLLVL.

The chain couples TRBV28 to TRBJ1-2; D remains unclear. V was trimmed by 9 bases and J by 0 bases, leaving 14 bases between them. This CDR3 region has 14 residues. The germline V gene encodes CDR1 MDHEN and CDR2 SYDVKM. As DNA, the CDR3 is TGTGCCAGTTTTTACAGACGAACTAACTATGGCTACACCTTC. This encodes CASFYRRTNYGYTF.

Here the CDR3 reads CASSYGDRPNYGYTF. DNA for the CDR3: TGTGCCAGCAGTTACGGAGACAGACCTAACTATGGCTACACCTTC. The V call is TRBV6-5, the J call TRBJ1-2, with a weak D call TRBD1 (5 bases). The CDR3 has 15 amino acids. Per the germline V gene, CDR1 is MNHEY and CDR2 is SVGAGI. With 2 bases removed from V and 0 bases from J, the gap between germline ends came to 10 bases.

This clone was counted a single time. The rearrangement links TRBV27 to TRBJ2-6; the D gene is possibly TRBD2 (6 bases). Trimming pared 6 bases from V and 0 bases from J, leaving 12 bases between. This CDR3 spans 16 amino acids. CDR1 is MNHEY, CDR2 SMNVEV, per germline (reference sequence). CDR3 bases: TGTGCCAGCAGGGAGGGGCCCTTCTCTGGGGCCAACGTCCTGACTTTC. As protein: CASREGPFSGANVLTF.

V gene TRBV9 combines with J gene TRBJ1-3; 7 bases are shared with TRBD1. The junction had 8 bases not matched to a gene; V was cut back by 4 bases and J by 1 base. Germline V gene lookup returns CDR1 SGDLS and CDR2 YYNGEE. CDR3 size: 16 residues. CDR3: CASSLTGQPSGNTIYF. DNA for the CDR3: TGTGCCAGCAGCCTGACGGGACAGCCGTCTGGAAACACCATATATTTT.

The V gene is TRBV6-1, the J gene TRBJ1-1; D is ambiguous. The CDR3 extends over 13 amino acids. V gave up 3 bases and J gave up 1 base, with 6 bases separating them. Germline-derived CDR1 and CDR2 are MNHNS and SASEGT. In nucleotides, the CDR3 is TGTGCCAGCAGTGATGAACAGAACACTGAAGCTTTCTTT. Protein sequence: CASSDEQNTEAFF.

The chain couples TRBV5-6 to TRBJ1-5, with 11 bases lining up with TRBD1. The germline V gene has CDR1 SGHDT and CDR2 YYEEEE. Trimming at V came to 2 bases and at J to 6 bases, leaving 13 bases not matched to a gene. There are 18 residues in the CDR3. The CDR3 loop is CASSLTVLDRGLPQPQHF. DNA of the CDR3: TGTGCCAGCAGCTTAACCGTTCTGGACAGGGGGCTTCCTCAGCCCCAGCATTTT.

The J gene is TRBJ1-1, the V gene TRBV19, with a tentative D call TRBD1 (5 bases). Germline V CDR1 and CDR2: LNHDA, SQIVND (reference sequence). CDR3 length equals 13 residues. Trimming pared 5 bases from V and 3 bases from J, leaving 10 bases between. The CDR3 DNA is TGTGCCAGTAGTTCCCTAGGGGACACTGAAGCTTTCTTT. This encodes CASSSLGDTEAFF.

V usage is TRBV6-1 and J usage is TRBJ1-4; TRBD1 might be the D (6 bases). V dropped 3 bases and J dropped 4 bases, with 15 bases sitting between them. CDR1 and CDR2 (germline): MNHNS, SASEGT. The CDR3 is 16 amino acids. The CDR3 DNA is TGTGCCAGCAGTGAGTTGGACAGAGCGGTTAATGAAAAACTGTTTTTT. Protein product: CASSELDRAVNEKLFF.

This clone was seen more than once but under ten times. The chain recombines TRBV10-2 with TRBJ1-2; a weak D match, TRBD1 (5 bases). Germline values: CDR1 WSHSY, CDR2 SAAADI. The CDR3 is 14 amino acids. Trimming left V 0 bases short and J 8 bases short, with 13 bases between. CDR3 in DNA: TGCGCCAGCAGTGAGTCGTGGCAGGGTTACGGCTACACCTTC. The encoded protein is CASSESWQGYGYTF.